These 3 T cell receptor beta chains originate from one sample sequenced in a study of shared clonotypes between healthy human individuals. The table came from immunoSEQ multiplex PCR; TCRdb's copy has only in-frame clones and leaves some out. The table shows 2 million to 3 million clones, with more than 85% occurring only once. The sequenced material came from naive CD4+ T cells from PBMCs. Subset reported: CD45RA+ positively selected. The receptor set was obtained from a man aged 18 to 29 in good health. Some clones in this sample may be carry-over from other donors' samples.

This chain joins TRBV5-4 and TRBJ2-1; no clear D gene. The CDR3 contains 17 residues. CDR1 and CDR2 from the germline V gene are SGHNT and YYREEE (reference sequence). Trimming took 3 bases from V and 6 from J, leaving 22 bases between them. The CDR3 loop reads CASSSITRTLTPNEQFF. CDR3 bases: TGTGCCAGCAGCTCCATTACCCGGACCCTCACTCCCAATGAGCAGTTCTTC.

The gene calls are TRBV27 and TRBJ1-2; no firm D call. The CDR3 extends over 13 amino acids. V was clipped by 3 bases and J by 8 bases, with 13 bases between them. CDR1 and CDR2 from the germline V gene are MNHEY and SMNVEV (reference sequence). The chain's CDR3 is CASSFSGLGGYTF. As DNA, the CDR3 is TGTGCCAGCAGTTTTTCCGGCTTGGGGGGCTACACCTTC.

The CDR3 coding sequence is TGCGCCAGCAGCCATTCCCGGAGCTCTGGGGCCAACGTCCTGACTTTC. Its protein product is CASSHSRSSGANVLTF. The chain recombines TRBV4-3 with TRBJ2-6; D ambiguous. Per germline, CDR1 LGHNA and CDR2 YSLEER. V was shortened by 3 bases and J by 0 bases, with 9 bases between the two germline ends. The CDR3 is 16 residues long.